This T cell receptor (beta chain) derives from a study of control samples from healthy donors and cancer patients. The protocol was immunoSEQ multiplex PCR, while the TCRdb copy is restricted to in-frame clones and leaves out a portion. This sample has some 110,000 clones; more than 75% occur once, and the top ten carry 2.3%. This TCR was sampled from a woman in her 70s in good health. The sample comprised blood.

CDR3 in amino acids: CASSPTWDRSMNTEAFF. In DNA form, the CDR3 reads TGTGCCAGCTCACCCACATGGGACCGATCCATGAACACTGAAGCTTTCTTT. The chain is built from TRBV18 and TRBJ1-1, with D perhaps matching TRBD1 (5 bases). CDR3 size: 17 residues. The germline V gene has CDR1 KGHSH and CDR2 LQKENI. V shed 3 bases and J shed 0 bases, with 17 bases lying between them.